This T cell receptor (beta chain) was recovered during a study of cytomegalovirus exposure and HLA in healthy donors. Study results and caveats: There were reportedly fewer N-insertions in an Asian-associated ancestry cluster than the roughly 670-donor mean, in a later analysis. Presence/absence analyses assumed roughly uniform sequencing depth across donors. Among the most significant clusters, several appeared linked to common viral pathogens in a later analysis.

It was with 60 Vbeta and 13 Jbeta primers that the PCR ran. Generated by immunoSEQ multiplex PCR, the TCRdb table keeps only in-frame clones and is missing some. Of tens of thousands of clones detected, approximately 47% appear once; the ten largest clones hold roughly 2%. V lost 5 bases and J 0 bases, leaving 8 bases between the germline ends. The CDR3 totals 13 residues. CDR1 is SNHLY, CDR2 FYNNEI, per germline. A note on this clone: Its antigen remains unknown.

As for the donors, each was a healthy bone marrow donor. Sequenced: PBMCs. The J gene is TRBJ2-7, the V gene TRBV2; D is possibly TRBD2 (5 bases). The clonotype was recovered from a woman between 50 and 59 years old in good health and CMV-seronegative. The CDR3 loop reads CASSRTDSYEQYF. CDR3 in DNA: TGTGCCAGCAGTAGGACTGACTCCTACGAGCAGTACTTC.